The next 21 T cell receptor beta chains were all read from a single sample in a study of human T cells and chemical hapten exposure. TCRdb passed the RACE reads through MiXCR, listing each CDR3 protein once. The sample lists nearly 350,000 distinct CDR3 sequences; under 8% were seen once. Time point: patch test 1, 2 weeks after DPC sensitization. Stated treatment: therapeutic diphenylcyclopropenone sensitization with weekly scalp DPC. Sequenced here: whole blood, sampled in connection with sensitization to the hapten diphenylcyclopropenone (DPC). These receptors all stem from a woman aged 18-30 years with alopecia areata. Some clones in this sample may be carry-over from other donors' samples.

This rearrangement joins TRBV7-9 to TRBJ1-3; 7 bases fit TRBD1. This CDR3 has 15 residues. The ends lost 8 bases at V and 4 bases at J; junction bases unmatched: 11. Germline V gene sequence: CDR1 SEHNR, CDR2 FQNEAQ (reference sequence). The CDR3 DNA sequence: TGTGCCAGCGAGACAGGGAAGCTAGAAGGAAACACCATATATTTT. The encoded protein is CASETGKLEGNTIYF.

This clonotype was counted only a few times. The chain recombines TRBV2 with TRBJ2-3; D is ambiguous. This CDR3 spans 16 amino acids. Germline CDR1 SNHLY, CDR2 FYNNEI. Between the trimmed V and J ends, which lost 1 base and 2 bases, there was a span of 13 bases. The CDR3 region is CASSEGVGPFTDTQYF. The CDR3 DNA follows: TGTGCCAGCAGTGAAGGAGTCGGGCCATTCACAGATACGCAGTATTTT.

The sample holds a few counts of this clonotype. This chain joins TRBV6-2 or TRBV6-3 and TRBJ2-2; the D call may be TRBD1 or TRBD2 (6 bases each). CDR1 MNHEY and CDR2 SVGEGT come from the germline V gene. This CDR3 is 15 amino acids long. Trimming removed 2 bases at V and 4 bases at J, with 11 bases between. The DNA for the CDR3 is TGTGCCAGCAGTTACGGGGGGCTAGGCACCGGGGAGCTGTTTTTT. Amino acid sequence: CASSYGGLGTGELFF.

This clonotype turned up a few times. The CDR3 sequence is CAIRRQGGETQYF. The CDR3 region has the DNA TGTGCCATCAGGAGACAGGGCGGAGAGACCCAGTACTTC. The J gene is TRBJ2-5, the V gene TRBV10-3, with 7 bases aligning to TRBD1. In germline, CDR1 is ENHRY, CDR2 SYGVKD. The V segment lost 6 bases and the J segment 4 bases; nucleotides outside the gene matches: 5. This CDR3 has 13 residues.

This clonotype showed up just a few times. The chain recombines TRBV19 with TRBJ1-2; 12 positions agree with TRBD1. The trim removed 6 bases at V and 0 bases at J, leaving 11 bases unmatched. The CDR3 is 18 residues long. Germline V gene sequence: CDR1 LNHDA, CDR2 SQIVND (reference sequence). CDR3 nucleotides: TGTGCCAGTAGGAGACTACCCGGGACAGGGGGCCCTAACTATGGCTACACCTTC. Translated: CASRRLPGTGGPNYGYTF.

This clonotype was detected a few times. V and J are TRBV5-4 and TRBJ1-1; weak D call: TRBD1 (5 bases). CDR3 length: 16 amino acids. The V end was cut by 3 bases, the J end by 3 bases, with 18 bases between. Germline CDR1 reads SGHNT; CDR2 reads YYREEE (reference sequence). This chain's CDR3 is CASSSGGADEDTEAFF. The CDR3 coding sequence is TGTGCCAGCAGCTCCGGGGGAGCGGATGAGGACACTGAAGCTTTCTTT.

V is TRBV27 and J is TRBJ2-3; tentatively, D is TRBD1 (5 bases). Per germline, CDR1 MNHEY and CDR2 SMNVEV (reference sequence). This CDR3 comprises 10 residues. Trimming cost V 11 bases and J 7 bases, with 10 bases left between them. The CDR3 DNA follows: TGTGCCGTAGGGGTAAATACGCAGTATTTT. Translation gives CAVGVNTQYF.

The CDR3 coding sequence is TGTGCCAGCAGTTTCACTAAGAGGGAGGACTACGAGCAGTACTTC. Amino acids: CASSFTKREDYEQYF. The chain joins TRBV12-3 or TRBV12-4 to TRBJ2-7, with TRBD2 as a possible D gene (6 bases). The CDR3 consists of 15 residues. V lost 3 bases and J 3 bases, leaving 15 bases between the germline ends.

There are a few counts of this clonotype. This chain connects TRBV5-1 to TRBJ2-1, with 11 nucleotides matching TRBD2. In germline, CDR1 is SGHRS, CDR2 YFSETQ. The junction had 16 bases not matched to a gene; V was cut back by 1 base and J by 1 base. The CDR3 totals 21 residues. CDR3 nucleotides: TGCGCCAGCAGCTTGATCCCTCCGGGACTAGCGGAGTATAGATCCTACAATGAGCAGTTCTTC. This sequence encodes CASSLIPPGLAEYRSYNEQFF.

This clonotype was detected ten times or more. The chain couples TRBV24-1 to TRBJ2-3; 7 nucleotides agree with TRBD2. There are 14 residues in the CDR3. The V segment lost 4 bases and the J segment 4 bases; nucleotides outside the gene matches: 4. Germline-derived CDR1 and CDR2 are KGHDR and SFDVKD. The CDR3 here is CATSDSSGSDTQYF. The DNA for the CDR3 is TGTGCCACCAGTGACTCTAGCGGCTCAGATACGCAGTATTTT.

The chain carries TRBV20-1 and TRBJ2-7; TRBD1 agrees at 7 bases. CDR1 DFQATT and CDR2 SNEGSKA come from the germline V gene (reference sequence). The CDR3 runs 13 residues. The junction had 3 bases not matched to a gene; V was cut back by 1 base and J by 3 bases. The CDR3: CSARVDRDYEQYF. CDR3 coding DNA: TGCAGTGCTAGAGTTGACAGGGACTACGAGCAGTACTTC.

This clonotype was counted a few times. The gene calls are TRBV4-3 and TRBJ2-6; 9 bases are shared with TRBD1. Trimming took 0 bases from V and 0 from J; bases not matched to a gene: 6. This CDR3 is built from 19 residues. CDR1 and CDR2 (germline): LGHNA, YSLEER. Here the CDR3 reads CASSQDLRTGDSGANVLTF. CDR3 sequence (DNA): TGCGCCAGCAGCCAAGATCTGAGGACAGGGGACTCTGGGGCCAACGTCCTGACTTTC.

The chain carries TRBV6-6 and TRBJ2-7; no clear D gene. This CDR3 is built from 11 residues. CDR1 and CDR2 from the germline V gene are MNHNY and SVGAGI (reference sequence). Between the trimmed V and J ends, which lost 6 bases and 5 bases, there was a span of 8 bases. CDR3 loop: CASRLLNEQYF. Written as DNA, the CDR3 is TGTGCCAGCAGGCTCCTTAACGAGCAGTACTTC.

This clonotype was seen a few times. The chain links TRBV2 to TRBJ1-1, with D maybe TRBD1 (6 bases). There are 13 residues in the CDR3. Germline CDR1 and CDR2: SNHLY and FYNNEI. Trimming stripped 8 bases from V and 3 bases from J, with 13 bases between. CDR3 sequence reads: CASGGQGDTEAFF. DNA of the CDR3: TGTGCCAGCGGGGGGCAGGGCGACACTGAAGCTTTCTTT.

In its sample, this clonotype was seen many times. The chain links TRBV11-2 to TRBJ2-2; D ambiguous. CDR3 length: 14 residues. The V and J ends lost 1 base and 2 bases respectively, with 5 bases between them. CDR1 is SGHAT, CDR2 FQNNGV, per germline. The CDR3 DNA follows: TGTGCCAGCAGCTTAGCTCGCAACACCGGGGAGCTGTTTTTT. This gives the protein CASSLARNTGELFF.

The V call is TRBV7-2, the J call TRBJ2-7; 8 bases are a match to TRBD1. The V and J ends lost 5 bases and 3 bases, in that order; junction bases with no gene match: 9. CDR3 size: 15 residues. Germline CDR1 SGHTA, CDR2 FQGNSA. The CDR3: CASSKTDRVFYEQYF. The CDR3 bases are TGTGCCAGCAGCAAAACGGACAGGGTGTTCTACGAGCAGTACTTC.

The chain links TRBV12-5 to TRBJ2-3; no reliable D call. The V end lost 5 bases, the J end lost 0 bases, and 9 bases lay between the germline ends. CDR1 and CDR2 (germline): LGHNT, FRNRAP. CDR3 length equals 14 residues. CDR3 residues: CASGPSSSTDTQYF. DNA of the CDR3: TGTGCTAGTGGTCCCTCGTCTAGCACAGATACGCAGTATTTT.

This clonotype was counted a few times. This chain connects TRBV5-6 to TRBJ1-2; 8 bases are a match to TRBD1. The CDR3 has 15 residues. Germline CDR1 reads SGHDT; CDR2 reads YYEEEE. J was trimmed by 7 bases and V by 2 bases; bases with no gene match: 10. The CDR3 region has the DNA TGTGCCAGCAGCTTTAACCCTGGGACAGGCCTTGGCTACACCTTC. This sequence encodes CASSFNPGTGLGYTF.

This clonotype was seen more than once but under ten times. The chain carries TRBV6-2 or TRBV6-3 and TRBJ1-6, with unresolved D. From germline, CDR1 is MNHEY and CDR2 SVGEGT. This CDR3 comprises 13 residues. V gave up 5 bases and J gave up 8 bases, with 10 bases separating them. CDR3 residues: CASSRRMDSPLHF. In nucleotides, the CDR3 is TGTGCCAGCAGTCGTCGTATGGATTCACCCCTCCACTTT.

This clonotype has at least ten counts. This chain links TRBV5-1 with TRBJ2-4, with D uncertain. Between the trimmed V and J ends, which lost 1 base and 5 bases, there was a span of 7 bases. Looked up from germline, CDR1 is SGHRS and CDR2 is YFSETQ. The CDR3 covers 13 residues. This CDR3 reads CASSLSSENIQYF. In DNA form, the CDR3 reads TGCGCCAGCAGCTTGTCTTCCGAAAACATTCAGTACTTC. Combining the CDR3 with reference TRBV5-1 and TRBJ2-4 gives the whole variable domain KAGVTQTPRYLIKTRGQQVTLSCSPISGHRSVSWYQQTPGQGLQFLFEYFSETQRNKGNFPGRFSGRQFSNSRSEMNVSTLELGDSALYLCASSLSSENIQYFGAGTRLSVL.

This clonotype was seen ten or more times. The chain couples TRBV20-1 to TRBJ2-3, with 8 bases fitting TRBD2. In germline, CDR1 is DFQATT, CDR2 SNEGSKA (reference sequence). V shed 5 bases, J shed 3 bases, and the junction held 4 bases outside the gene matches. This CDR3 spans 13 amino acids. CDR3 nucleotide sequence: TGCAGTGCTTCCGGGGGGGCGACAGATACGCAGTATTTT. Translating gives CSASGGATDTQYF.